This passage covers 13 T cell receptor beta chains from one sample sequenced in a study of blood T cells in healthy people across ages. Combining a sample-barcoded 5' primer with a J-beta primer mix, a second PCR ran for roughly 6 to 12 cycles. TCRdb re-called the 5' RACE reads through MiXCR, storing one row per CDR3 protein. The top ten clones hold roughly 2% of a sample with 1.5 million to 2 million distinct CDR3 sequences, roughly 49% of them seen once. Sequenced material: blood. Source of these receptors: a woman in her 40s in good health.

Comments on this clonotype: The junction does not match germline at one end; this may be a read error. The V call is TRBV7-9, the J call TRBJ2-3; 11 bases line up with TRBD1. CDR3 length: 14 residues. The V gene's germline CDR1 is SEHNR and CDR2 FQNEAQ (reference sequence). The CDR3 loop is CASSRTGGTDMQYF. As DNA, the CDR3 is TGTGCCAGCAGCCGGACAGGGGGCACAGATATGCAGTATTTT.

The DNA for the CDR3 is TGTGCCAGTCTTGAGGGGGCGAGTGCGTACAATGAGCAGTTCTTC. Protein sequence: CASLEGASAYNEQFF. V and J are TRBV28 and TRBJ2-1, with TRBD1 identical over 7 bases. This CDR3 spans 15 amino acids. Losses at the gene ends were 9 bases for V and 4 bases for J; bases not matched to a gene: 12. Germline CDR1 reads MDHEN; CDR2 reads SYDVKM.

This clonotype was counted ten times or more. The chain recombines TRBV7-9 with TRBJ2-7; D is unclear. The J call may not be correct, given that the DNA end is closer to TRBJ2-5. This CDR3 has 11 residues. Looked up from germline, CDR1 is SEHNR and CDR2 is FQNEAQ (reference sequence). The CDR3, as DNA: TGTGCCAGCAGCTTAGATCTGACCCAGTACTTC. This sequence encodes CASSLDLTQYF.

The chain has TRBV6-4 and TRBJ2-1; D is ambiguous. The J call could be wrong; TRBJ2-7 is a better fit for the DNA end. The CDR3 covers 11 residues. Looked up from germline, CDR1 is MRHNA and CDR2 is SNTAGT. The chain's CDR3 is CASSDHNEQYF. CDR3 DNA: TGTGCCAGCAGTGACCACAATGAGCAGTACTTC.

Turning to this clonotype: The junction shows a germline mismatch at one end, possibly a read error. This rearrangement joins TRBV7-2 to TRBJ2-5; a weak D match, TRBD1 (5 bases). The end of the DNA aligns better with TRBJ2-7, so the J call may be wrong. The CDR3 is 16 residues long. CDR1 and CDR2 from the germline V gene are SGHTA and FQGNSA. CDR3 residues: CASSLVSGIGSDEQYF. CDR3 coding DNA: TGTGCCAGCAGCTTAGTATCAGGGATCGGCTCCGACGAGCAGTACTTC.

The V call is TRBV27, the J call TRBJ2-3; possible D gene TRBD2, 5 bases. V lost 1 base to trimming and J lost 6 bases, with 14 bases between them. CDR1 is MNHEY, CDR2 SMNVEV, per germline (reference sequence). This CDR3 has 15 residues. The CDR3 nucleotides read TGTGCCAGCAGTTTATATCTTGGTAGCGTGGATACGCAGTATTTT. Translating gives CASSLYLGSVDTQYF.

This sequence joins TRBV6-1 and TRBJ1-4, with D unclear. Germline V lookup: CDR1 MNHNS, CDR2 SASEGT. The V end was cut by 8 bases, the J end by 5 bases, with 12 bases between. The CDR3 loop spans 13 amino acids. The CDR3 sequence is CASVGRHNEKLFF. The CDR3 DNA sequence: TGTGCCAGCGTAGGGCGGCACAATGAAAAACTGTTTTTT.

The rearrangement links TRBV6-6 to TRBJ2-7; TRBD1 agrees at 10 bases. The CDR3 has 15 amino acids. J was trimmed by 5 bases and V by 4 bases; bases with no gene match: 8. The germline V gene has CDR1 MNHNY and CDR2 SVGAGI (reference sequence). The CDR3 DNA reads TGTGCCAGCAGTTCCGGACAGGGGGAGATTCACGAGCAGTACTTC. Translation: CASSSGQGEIHEQYF.

The chain recombines TRBV10-3 with TRBJ2-7, with D maybe TRBD1 (6 bases). This CDR3 has 14 amino acids. Trimming left V 4 bases short and J 2 bases short, with 12 bases between. CDR1 and CDR2 from the germline V gene are ENHRY and SYGVKD. The CDR3 region has the DNA TGTGCCATCAGTGTGACAGGCTCACCCTACGAGCAGTACTTC. It encodes CAISVTGSPYEQYF.

The chain couples TRBV28 to TRBJ1-2; tentatively, D is TRBD1 (5 bases). The CDR3 is 14 residues long. In germline, CDR1 is MDHEN, CDR2 SYDVKM. Trimming shortened V by 6 bases and J by 5 bases, and 16 bases separated the two germline ends. CDR3: CASRSEGLGYGYTF. CDR3 sequence (DNA): TGTGCCAGCAGAAGTGAGGGACTGGGATATGGCTACACCTTC.

The chain uses TRBV12-3 or TRBV12-4 and TRBJ2-5; TRBD1 matches 11 bases. V trimming: 6 bases; J trimming: 7 bases; junction bases outside the gene matches: 13. This CDR3 comprises 16 residues. In DNA form, the CDR3 reads TGTGCCAGCAGACCCGCAGGGACAGGGGGGAGAGGGACCCAGTACTTC. This encodes CASRPAGTGGRGTQYF.

The chain carries TRBV20-1 and TRBJ1-6; D perhaps matches TRBD1 (6 bases). Germline V gives CDR1 DFQATT, CDR2 SNEGSKA (reference sequence). This CDR3 comprises 14 residues. Trimming pared 1 base from V and 9 bases from J, leaving 13 bases between. CDR3 protein: CSARGTGISSPLHF. The CDR3 DNA is TGCAGTGCTAGAGGAACAGGGATTAGTTCACCCCTCCACTTT.

The chain links TRBV6-2 or TRBV6-3 to TRBJ1-2, with TRBD1 matching 7 bases. This CDR3 has 13 amino acids. Looked up from germline, CDR1 is MNHEY and CDR2 is SVGEGT. V dropped 5 bases and J dropped 7; count of bases not matched to a gene: 7. CDR3 in DNA: TGTGCCAGCAGTCCACAGGGGTTCGGTGGCTACACCTTC. Translation gives CASSPQGFGGYTF.